This T cell receptor beta chain emerged from a study of blood T cell repertoires in COVID-19 (dated by TCRdb to about 2020). Regarding the complete study: Samples from collaborators originated in the United States, Italy and Spain and spanned both the acute and convalescent phases of COVID-19. The prospective study material was composed of cDNA or gDNA derived from T cells, B-cell-depleted T cells, or PBMCs. Deeply sampled blood TCRbeta repertoires from subjects exposed to, actively infected with, or recovered from COVID-19 were included in the dataset. The repertoires were released in a freely available public database meant as a resource for research on the immune response to SARS-CoV-2. The samples were drawn from two sources: the first 160 participants of the ongoing ImmuneRACE study, and 1,000 to 1,500 subjects contributed by 6 global collaborators. Nearly every sample came with metadata listing a de-identified subject ID, COVID-19 status, age in years and sex. Where available, HLA class I and class II types were obtained from metadata supplied by the sample provider rather than from assay-based typing. Overall study outcomes, separate from this receptor: How much clinical and demographic metadata was included differed by source and by participant, and the metadata was provided uncurated.

TCRbeta CDR3 regions were amplified from genomic DNA using the immunoSEQ Assay, a bias-controlled multiplex PCR. In the authors' own workflow: Within the assay, amplification of reference gene primers was used to estimate how many nucleated cells each sample contained. Sequence reads were collapsed and filtered to measure the absolute abundance of every unique TCRbeta CDR3 rearrangement. For each sample, productive Simpson clonality was calculated as the square root of Simpson's diversity index across productive rearrangements. TCRdb provides this immuneACCESS table in a form limited to in-frame rearrangements. Some clones are lacking; in checked studies, under half of them reflect an unresolved V gene, and why the rest are absent is not known. V, J and clone size reflect that table, while D and trimming were determined from the DNA. A total of around 250,000 clones appear in this sample, about nine tenths of them only once. The ten largest clones take up roughly 0.92% of the sample.

Another Seattle source contributed samples from volunteer blood donors who had recovered from COVID-19. Whole blood was collected in K2EDTA tubes by collaborating institutions according to the institutions' own protocols. Collaborator samples were shipped for TCRbeta analysis as frozen whole blood, isolated PBMCs, or DNA extracted from either sample type. Comment on this clone: Its antigen remains undetermined. Qualities for individual bases were not recorded, and no much larger clone is one base off.

The receptor's source is a woman in her thirties or forties who had recovered from COVID-19. Source material: peripheral blood.

The encoded CDR3 is CASSLRRGSDVTGELFF. The nucleotides are TGTGCCAGCAGCCTCCGTCGTGGTAGCGATGTCACCGGGGAGCTGTTTTTT. The chain is encoded by TRBV3-1 (or the pseudogene TRBV3-2) joined to TRBJ2-2; the D region possibly corresponds to TRBD2 (5 bases align). V is pared back by 4 bases and J by 4 bases, with 19 bases lying between the germline termini. Sequences LGHDT (CDR1) and YNNKEL (CDR2) are obtained from the germline V gene (reference sequence). Taken from cysteine to phenylalanine, the CDR3 has 17 residues. Of the read, only the CDR3 DNA is kept; its 51 bases are in frame from base 1.